The clone carrying this T cell receptor beta chain was counted only a few times. What it binds is not known. With 3 bases removed from V and 3 bases from J, the gap between germline ends came to 3 bases. This CDR3 has 11 residues. Germline loops: CDR1 MDHEN, CDR2 SYDVKM. Here immunoSEQ multiplex PCR was the method, and the copy in TCRdb shows in-frame clones only, minus some. The sample comprises around 130,000 clones, less than 95% of which are singletons, and less than 6.5% rests with the top ten. The data are from a study of T cell responses to AZD1222 COVID-19 vaccine. Study results and limitations: The donor group comprised mostly white British people and more females; the analysis possibly underestimated clonal diversity.

The sample here was peripheral blood, taken on day 0 of AZD1222 vaccination. The V gene is TRBV28, the J gene TRBJ2-7; D is uncertain. The sequence was collected from an adult in good health. CDR3 residues: CASSFLYEQYF. The CDR3 region has the DNA TGTGCCAGCAGTTTTCTCTACGAGCAGTACTTC.